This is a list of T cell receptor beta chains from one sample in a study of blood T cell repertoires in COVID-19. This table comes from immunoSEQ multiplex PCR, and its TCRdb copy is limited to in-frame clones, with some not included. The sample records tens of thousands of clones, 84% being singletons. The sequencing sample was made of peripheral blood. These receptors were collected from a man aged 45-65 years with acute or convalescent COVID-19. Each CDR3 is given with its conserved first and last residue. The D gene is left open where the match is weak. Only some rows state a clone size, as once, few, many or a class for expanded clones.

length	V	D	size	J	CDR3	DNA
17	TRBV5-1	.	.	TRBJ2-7	CASSPPASGSPGHEQYF	TGCGCCAGCAGCCCTCCCGCCTCGGGTAGTCCTGGCCACGAGCAGTACTTC
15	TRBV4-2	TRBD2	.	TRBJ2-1	CASSRLAGTYNEQFF	TGTGCCAGCAGCCGACTAGCGGGGACCTACAATGAGCAGTTCTTC
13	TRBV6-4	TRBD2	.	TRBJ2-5	CASSDREGMTQYF	TGTGCCAGCAGTGACCGGGAGGGCATGACCCAGTACTTC
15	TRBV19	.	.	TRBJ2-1	CASSIVQGSYNEQFF	TGTGCCAGTAGTATAGTTCAGGGGTCGTACAATGAGCAGTTCTTC
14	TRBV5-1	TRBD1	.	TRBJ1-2	CASSTTGGFDGYTF	TGCGCCAGCAGCACGACAGGGGGTTTCGATGGCTACACCTTC
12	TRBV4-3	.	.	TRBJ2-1	CDWGQGSNEQFF	TGCGACTGGGGGCAGGGTAGTAATGAGCAGTTCTTC
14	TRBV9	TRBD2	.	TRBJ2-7	CASSVDGRAHEQYF	TGTGCCAGCAGCGTAGACGGGAGGGCCCACGAGCAGTACTTC
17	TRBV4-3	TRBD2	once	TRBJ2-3	CASSQDVTGGRSDTQYF	TGCGCCAGCAGCCAAGATGTTACGGGAGGGCGTTCAGATACGCAGTATTTT
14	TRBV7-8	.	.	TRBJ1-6	CASRPRGAWAPLHF	TGTGCCAGCAGACCCAGGGGTGCGTGGGCACCCCTCCACTTT
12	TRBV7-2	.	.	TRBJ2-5	CASSPYRETQYF	TGTGCCAGCAGCCCCTATAGAGAGACCCAGTACTTC
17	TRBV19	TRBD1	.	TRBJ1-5	CASSPETGAYSNQPQHF	TGTGCCAGTAGTCCAGAGACAGGGGCGTATAGCAATCAGCCCCAGCATTTT
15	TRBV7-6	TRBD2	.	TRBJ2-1	CASSPQRDSYNEQFF	TGTGCCAGCAGCCCGCAGCGGGACTCCTACAATGAGCAGTTCTTC
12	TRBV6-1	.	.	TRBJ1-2	CASSEDSPYYTF	TGTGCCAGCAGTGAAGACAGTCCGTACTACACCTTC
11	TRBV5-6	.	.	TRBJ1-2	CASSYGGGYTF	TGTGCCAGCAGCTACGGAGGTGGCTACACCTTC
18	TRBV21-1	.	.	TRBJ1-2	CASMKTGQGGTDLYGYTF	TGTGCCAGCATGAAAACGGGACAGGGGGGTACCGACCTCTATGGCTACACCTTC
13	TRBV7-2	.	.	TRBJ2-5	CASLAWGQETQYF	TGTGCCAGCTTAGCGTGGGGCCAAGAGACCCAGTACTTC
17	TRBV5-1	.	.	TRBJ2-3	CASSSLGMGASTDTQYF	TGCGCCAGCAGCTCACTTGGAATGGGGGCTAGCACAGATACGCAGTATTTT
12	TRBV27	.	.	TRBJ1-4	CASSTGMSKLFF	TGTGCCAGCAGTACAGGGATGTCGAAACTGTTTTTT
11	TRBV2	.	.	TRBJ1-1	CARGGNTEAFF	TGTGCCAGGGGGGGGAACACTGAAGCTTTCTTT
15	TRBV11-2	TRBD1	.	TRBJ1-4	CASSLEGQPNEKLFF	TGTGCCAGCAGCTTAGAGGGACAGCCTAATGAAAAACTGTTTTTT
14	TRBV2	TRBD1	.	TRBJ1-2	CASSANRGSGGYTF	TGTGCCAGCAGTGCCAACAGGGGATCGGGTGGCTACACCTTC
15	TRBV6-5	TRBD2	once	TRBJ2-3	CASMRGGKKVDTQYF	TGTGCCAGCATGCGGGGGGGCAAAAAGGTGGATACGCAGTATTTT
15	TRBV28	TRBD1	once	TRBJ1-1	CASSTPSRGLGGAFF	TGTGCCAGCTCAACTCCGAGCAGGGGGTTGGGAGGAGCTTTCTTT
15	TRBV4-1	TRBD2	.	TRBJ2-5	CASSPRVAGQETQYF	TGCGCCAGCAGCCCCAGGGTAGCGGGGCAAGAGACCCAGTACTTC
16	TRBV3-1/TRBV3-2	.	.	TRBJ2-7	CASSQELPGQSYEQYF	TGTGCCAGCAGCCAGGAATTACCGGGACAATCCTACGAGCAGTACTTC
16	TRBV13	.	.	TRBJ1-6	CASSPFPSSYNSPLHF	TGTGCCAGCAGCCCCTTTCCGAGTTCCTATAATTCACCCCTCCACTTT
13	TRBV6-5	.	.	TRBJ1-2	CASSYGGGAGYTF	TGTGCCAGCAGTTACGGTGGGGGGGCGGGCTACACCTTC
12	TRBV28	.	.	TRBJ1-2	CASSLRTAGYTF	TGTGCCAGCAGTTTACGGACTGCTGGCTACACCTTC
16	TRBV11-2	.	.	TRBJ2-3	CASSLSGGASTDTQYF	TGTGCCAGCAGCTTAAGTGGGGGGGCAAGCACAGATACGCAGTATTTT
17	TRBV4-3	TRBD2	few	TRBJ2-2	CASSPTRLAVNTGELFF	TGCGCCAGCAGCCCAACCCGGCTAGCGGTAAACACCGGGGAGCTGTTTTTT
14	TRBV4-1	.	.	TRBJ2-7	CASSQVELPYEQYF	TGCGCCAGCAGCCAAGTTGAGCTCCCCTACGAGCAGTACTTC
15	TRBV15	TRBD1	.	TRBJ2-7	CATSVTRDRANEQYF	TGTGCCACCAGCGTGACCCGGGACAGGGCCAACGAGCAGTACTTC
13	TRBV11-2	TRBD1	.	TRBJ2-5	CASSPTGRETQYF	TGTGCCAGCAGCCCGACAGGGCGGGAGACCCAGTACTTC
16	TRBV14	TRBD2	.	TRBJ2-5	CASSKGLAGAKETQYF	TGTGCCAGCAGCAAGGGACTAGCGGGAGCGAAAGAGACCCAGTACTTC
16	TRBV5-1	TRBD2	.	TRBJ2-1	CASSSSLAGLYNEQFF	TGCGCCAGCAGCTCATCACTAGCGGGCCTATACAATGAGCAGTTCTTC
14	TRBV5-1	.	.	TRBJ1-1	CASSQDDMNTEAFF	TGCGCCAGCAGCCAAGATGACATGAACACTGAAGCTTTCTTT
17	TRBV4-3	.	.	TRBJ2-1	CASSQDGGDLLHGEQFF	TGCGCCAGCAGCCAAGATGGCGGGGACCTACTCCATGGTGAGCAGTTCTTC
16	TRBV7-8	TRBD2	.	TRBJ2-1	CASSLNELAGGNEQFF	TGTGCCAGCAGCCTAAACGAACTAGCGGGGGGGAATGAGCAGTTCTTC
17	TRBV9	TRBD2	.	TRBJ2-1	CASSPGLIAGPNNEQFF	TGTGCCAGCAGCCCAGGCCTTATAGCGGGACCAAACAATGAGCAGTTCTTC
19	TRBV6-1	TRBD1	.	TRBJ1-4	CASSGPRTGVRATNEKLFF	TGTGCCAGCAGTGGACCCCGGACAGGGGTAAGGGCGACTAATGAAAAACTGTTTTTT
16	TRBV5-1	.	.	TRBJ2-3	CASSLSGDLARDTQYF	TGCGCCAGCAGCTTAAGCGGTGACCTAGCGAGGGATACGCAGTATTTT
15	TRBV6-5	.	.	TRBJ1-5	CASSSRTLGRSPQHF	TGTGCCAGCAGCTCACGCACGTTGGGGCGATCGCCCCAGCATTTT
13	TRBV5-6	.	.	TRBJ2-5	CASSLGGKETQYF	TGTGCCAGCAGCTTGGGAGGGAAAGAGACCCAGTACTTC
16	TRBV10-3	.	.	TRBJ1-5	CAISEGGEFGNQPQHF	TGTGCCATCAGTGAGGGGGGGGAGTTCGGCAATCAGCCCCAGCATTTT
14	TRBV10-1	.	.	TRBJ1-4	CASSESGPNEKLFF	TGCGCCAGCAGTGAGTCGGGGCCGAATGAAAAACTGTTTTTT
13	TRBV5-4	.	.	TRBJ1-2	CASSLGGSYGYTF	TGTGCCAGCAGCTTGGGCGGTTCCTATGGCTACACCTTC
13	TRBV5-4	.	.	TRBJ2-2	CASSYTGTGELFF	TGTGCCAGCAGTTATACAGGGACCGGGGAGCTGTTTTTT
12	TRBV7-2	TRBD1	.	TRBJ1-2	CASSARDRAYTF	TGTGCCAGCAGCGCCCGGGACAGGGCTTACACCTTC
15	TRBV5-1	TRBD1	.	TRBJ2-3	CASSSTGTGQDTQYF	TGCGCCAGCAGCTCGACCGGGACAGGGCAGGATACGCAGTATTTT
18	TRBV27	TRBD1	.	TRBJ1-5	CASSPGWWTGGIDQPQHF	TGTGCCAGCAGTCCCGGGTGGTGGACAGGGGGAATCGATCAGCCCCAGCATTTT
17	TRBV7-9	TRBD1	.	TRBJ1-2	CASSSFRDREANYGYTF	TGTGCCAGCAGCTCATTCCGGGACAGGGAAGCTAACTATGGCTACACCTTC
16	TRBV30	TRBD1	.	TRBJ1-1	CAWSVPLGQGNTEAFF	TGTGCCTGGAGTGTCCCCCTTGGACAGGGGAACACTGAAGCTTTCTTT
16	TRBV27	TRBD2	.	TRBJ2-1	CASSPRTSGSLYEQFF	TGTGCCAGCAGTCCCCGGACTAGCGGGAGTTTGTATGAGCAGTTCTTC
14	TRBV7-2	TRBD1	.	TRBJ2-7	CASSEGQGALEQYF	TGTGCCAGCAGCGAGGGACAGGGGGCGCTTGAGCAGTACTTC
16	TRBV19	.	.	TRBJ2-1	CASNHPYDFSYNEQFF	TGTGCCAGTAATCACCCTTACGACTTCTCCTACAATGAGCAGTTCTTC
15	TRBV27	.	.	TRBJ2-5	CASSLSVLAEETQYF	TGTGCCAGCAGTTTATCCGTTCTAGCCGAAGAGACCCAGTACTTC
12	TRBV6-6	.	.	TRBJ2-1	CASSPRDNEQFF	TGTGCCAGCAGCCCTAGAGACAATGAGCAGTTCTTC
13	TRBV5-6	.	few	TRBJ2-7	CASSSQGYYEQYF	TGTGCCAGCAGCTCACAGGGATACTACGAGCAGTACTTC
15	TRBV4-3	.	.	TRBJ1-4	CASSGGAQTNEKLFF	TGCGCCAGCAGCGGAGGGGCGCAGACTAATGAAAAACTGTTTTTT
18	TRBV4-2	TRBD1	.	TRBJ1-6	CASSPGTGGAGNNSPLHF	TGTGCCAGCAGTCCCGGGACAGGGGGCGCCGGGAATAATTCACCCCTCCACTTT